Each of the 20 T cell receptor beta chains below was sequenced from the same sample in a study of blood T cell repertoires in COVID-19. Using immunoSEQ multiplex PCR, the repertoire was profiled, and TCRdb retains in-frame clones only, with some absent. The sample lists some 110,000 clones; 60% to 80% were seen once. Sequenced material: peripheral blood. Receptor source: a man older than 75 with COVID-19, enrolled during active disease.

The chain combines TRBV28 with TRBJ2-7; D gene uncertain. The germline V gene has CDR1 MDHEN and CDR2 SYDVKM. V lost 2 bases and J lost 6, with 11 bases in between. CDR3 size: 13 residues. CDR3 bases: TGTGCCAGCAGTTTAAGTACCCGAGTCGAGCAGTACTTC. Residues: CASSLSTRVEQYF.

The V gene is TRBV19, the J gene TRBJ2-4; tentative D call: TRBD1 (6 bases). Per the germline V gene, CDR1 is LNHDA and CDR2 is SQIVND (reference sequence). CDR3 length: 15 amino acids. Trimming shortened V by 5 bases and J by 6 bases, and 17 bases separated the two germline ends. The CDR3 loop is CASSDGQGSGNIQYF. CDR3 nucleotide sequence: TGTGCCAGTAGTGACGGGCAGGGGTCAGGAAACATTCAGTACTTC.

This clone has more than one count but fewer than ten. The rearrangement uses TRBV5-1 and TRBJ2-7, with 7 bases aligning to TRBD1. The V gene's germline CDR1 is SGHRS and CDR2 YFSETQ. J was trimmed by 6 bases and V by 2 bases; bases with no gene match: 8. The CDR3 is 14 residues long. DNA for the CDR3: TGCGCCAGCAGCTTCGACAGGGTAGGAACCGAGCAGTACTTC. Amino acid sequence: CASSFDRVGTEQYF. Full variable domain (missing parts from reference TRBV5-1 and TRBJ2-7): KAGVTQTPRYLIKTRGQQVTLSCSPISGHRSVSWYQQTPGQGLQFLFEYFSETQRNKGNFPGRFSGRQFSNSRSEMNVSTLELGDSALYLCASSFDRVGTEQYFGPGTRLTVT.

This clone appeared once. The gene calls are TRBV7-8 and TRBJ1-2; 7 bases map to TRBD1. Per germline, CDR1 SGHVS and CDR2 FQNEAQ. The CDR3 length is 14 residues. J gave up 2 bases and V 5 bases, and 5 bases lay outside the gene matches. CDR3 region: CASSPGTDNYGYTF. Here the CDR3 DNA reads TGTGCCAGCAGCCCGGGGACAGACAACTATGGCTACACCTTC.

This chain links TRBV12-5 with TRBJ2-7, with 10 bases matching TRBD2. V was clipped by 0 bases and J by 1 base; unmatched bases: 6. Per the germline V gene, CDR1 is LGHNT and CDR2 is FRNRAP. The CDR3 totals 17 residues. CDR3 nucleotides: TGTGCTAGTGGTTTGGTATCGGGACTAGCGTGGTCCTACGAGCAGTACTTC. Amino acids: CASGLVSGLAWSYEQYF.

The chain carries TRBV30 and TRBJ1-2, with no clear D. The V end was cut by 2 bases, the J end by 2 bases, with 9 bases between. The CDR3 totals 13 residues. Germline CDR1 reads GTSNPN; CDR2 reads SVGIG (reference sequence). The CDR3 sequence is CAWSTRQNYGYTF. The CDR3, as DNA: TGTGCCTGGAGTACGCGACAAAACTATGGCTACACCTTC.

The genes are TRBV25-1 and TRBJ2-7, with a possible D match to TRBD2 (6 bases). CDR1 and CDR2 from the germline V gene are MGHDK and SYGVNS. The V and J ends lost 6 bases and 2 bases respectively, with 11 bases between them. The CDR3 extends over 13 amino acids. This CDR3 reads CASRGDSTYEQYF. The DNA of the CDR3 is TGTGCCAGCAGAGGGGACTCTACCTACGAGCAGTACTTC.

This chain links TRBV7-9 with TRBJ2-7; D gene unclear. CDR3 length equals 15 residues. Germline lookup yields CDR1 SEHNR and CDR2 FQNEAQ (reference sequence). The V and J ends lost 2 bases and 5 bases respectively, with 16 bases between them. The CDR3 loop is CASSLISLDLNEQYF. For the CDR3, the DNA is TGTGCCAGCAGCTTAATTAGTCTAGATCTGAACGAGCAGTACTTC.

The genes are TRBV19 and TRBJ1-5; D is uncertain. The germline CDR1 and CDR2 sequences are LNHDA and SQIVND (reference sequence). There are 13 residues in the CDR3. V shed 10 bases and J shed 0 bases, with 10 bases lying between them. The CDR3 DNA reads as TGTGCCACCTCGGGAGTTAGCAATCAGCCCCAGCATTTT. It is translated as CATSGVSNQPQHF.

This clone has just one count. The chain combines TRBV6-6 with TRBJ2-7; 7 bases are a match to TRBD1. CDR1 and CDR2 from the germline V gene are MNHNY and SVGAGI (reference sequence). The CDR3 loop spans 17 amino acids. V lost 5 bases and J lost 2; bases outside the gene matches: 15. The CDR3 protein is CASSHLADRELTYEQYF. The CDR3 DNA reads as TGTGCCAGCAGTCACCTGGCCGACAGGGAGCTTACCTACGAGCAGTACTTC.

The chain is built from TRBV28 and TRBJ1-4, with 7 bases identical to TRBD1. Germline CDR1 reads MDHEN; CDR2 reads SYDVKM. CDR3 size: 16 residues. The J segment lost 4 bases and the V segment lost 5 bases, leaving 10 bases of the junction unmatched. CDR3 protein: CASSPPNRGLNEKLFF. The DNA for the CDR3 is TGTGCCAGCAGTCCCCCGAACAGGGGCCTTAATGAAAAACTGTTTTTT.

V is TRBV5-1 and J is TRBJ2-1; 10 nucleotides align to TRBD1. Looked up from germline, CDR1 is SGHRS and CDR2 is YFSETQ. The CDR3 spans 14 residues. V shed 4 bases and J 3 bases; nucleotides not matched to a gene: 1. For the CDR3, the DNA is TGCGCCAGCAGCGGGGACAGGGGCTACAATGAGCAGTTCTTC. Encoded protein: CASSGDRGYNEQFF.

This clone was seen at least ten times. The V and J genes are TRBV2 and TRBJ2-2; a weak D match, TRBD1 (6 bases). CDR1 is SNHLY, CDR2 FYNNEI, per germline. The CDR3 runs 15 residues. Trimming pared 4 bases from V and 4 bases from J, leaving 13 bases between. The CDR3 DNA sequence: TGTGCCAGCAGTGGGACAGTAACTACCACCGGGGAGCTGTTTTTT. It yields the protein CASSGTVTTTGELFF.

The rearrangement joins TRBV6-2 or TRBV6-3 to TRBJ2-1; 7 positions match TRBD2. J gave up 1 base and V 5 bases, and 14 bases lay outside the gene matches. The CDR3 runs 18 residues. Germline lookup yields CDR1 MNHEY and CDR2 SVGEGT. As DNA, the CDR3 is TGTGCCAGCAGTCCCCTGCGGGGGACCGCGAAATCCTACAATGAGCAGTTCTTC. This sequence encodes CASSPLRGTAKSYNEQFF.

This clone has just one count. The chain recombines TRBV7-6 with TRBJ2-6, with TRBD2 matching 7 bases. J gave up 0 bases and V 2 bases, and 4 bases lay outside the gene matches. Germline values: CDR1 SGHVS, CDR2 FNYEAQ. This CDR3 is built from 17 residues. The CDR3 sequence: CASSLTSSGSGANVLTF. The CDR3 nucleotides read TGTGCCAGCAGCTTAACGTCTAGCGGCTCTGGGGCCAACGTCCTGACTTTC. The variable domain in full, completed from reference TRBV7-6 and TRBJ2-6, reads GAGVSQSPRYKVTKRGQDVALRCDPISGHVSLYWYRQALGQGPEFLTYFNYEAQQDKSGLPNDRFSAERPEGSISTLTIQRTEQRDSAMYRCASSLTSSGSGANVLTFGAGSRLTVL.

The sample holds a few counts of this clone. The chain uses TRBV18 and TRBJ2-1, with 15 bases matching TRBD2. Trimming at V came to 3 bases and at J to 1 base, leaving 10 bases not matched to a gene. The germline gives CDR1 KGHSH, CDR2 LQKENI. The CDR3 is 20 residues long. The CDR3 coding sequence is TGTGCCAGCTCACCGGGACTAGCGGGAGGCGAAGAGAGGTCCTACAATGAGCAGTTCTTC. Protein: CASSPGLAGGEERSYNEQFF.

This clone was recorded a few times. The V gene is TRBV2, the J gene TRBJ2-7; D might be TRBD1 (6 bases). Germline V gene sequence: CDR1 SNHLY, CDR2 FYNNEI. The V end lost 5 bases, the J end lost 3 bases, and 8 bases lay between the germline ends. The CDR3 totals 12 residues. This chain's CDR3 is CASSKQGYEQYF. CDR3 sequence (DNA): TGTGCCAGCAGTAAACAGGGCTACGAGCAGTACTTC.

The V gene is TRBV6-2 or TRBV6-3, the J gene TRBJ1-5, with D possibly being TRBD1 (5 bases). Germline CDR1 MNHEY, CDR2 SVGEGT. The CDR3 contains 17 residues. Trimming took 3 bases from V and 0 from J, leaving 15 bases between them. CDR3 coding DNA: TGTGCCAGCAGTTATGGCCCAGGGCAGCTTAGCAATCAGCCCCAGCATTTT. Its translation: CASSYGPGQLSNQPQHF.

The V gene is TRBV28, the J gene TRBJ2-1; 7 bases are a match to TRBD1. Germline V CDR1 and CDR2: MDHEN, SYDVKM. The CDR3 extends over 16 amino acids. V dropped 9 bases and J dropped 1; count of bases not matched to a gene: 12. This CDR3 reads CASQGGAYRSYNEQFF. In DNA, the CDR3 is TGTGCCAGTCAAGGGGGCGCCTATAGGTCCTACAATGAGCAGTTCTTC. The whole variable domain, filled in from reference TRBV28 and TRBJ2-1, reads DVKVTQSSRYLVKRTGEKVFLECVQDMDHENMFWYRQDPGLGLRLIYFSYDVKMKEKGDIPEGYSVSREKKERFSLILESASTNQTSMYLCASQGGAYRSYNEQFFGPGTRLTVL.

This clone appeared once. The chain recombines TRBV6-5 with TRBJ1-2; 8 nucleotides line up with TRBD1. Germline-derived CDR1 and CDR2 are MNHEY and SVGAGI. V shed 6 bases, J shed 8 bases, and the junction held 8 bases outside the gene matches. The CDR3 is made up of 13 amino acids. CDR3 amino acids: CASSLGQGRGYTF. In nucleotides, the CDR3 is TGTGCCAGCAGCCTAGGACAGGGCCGCGGCTACACCTTC.